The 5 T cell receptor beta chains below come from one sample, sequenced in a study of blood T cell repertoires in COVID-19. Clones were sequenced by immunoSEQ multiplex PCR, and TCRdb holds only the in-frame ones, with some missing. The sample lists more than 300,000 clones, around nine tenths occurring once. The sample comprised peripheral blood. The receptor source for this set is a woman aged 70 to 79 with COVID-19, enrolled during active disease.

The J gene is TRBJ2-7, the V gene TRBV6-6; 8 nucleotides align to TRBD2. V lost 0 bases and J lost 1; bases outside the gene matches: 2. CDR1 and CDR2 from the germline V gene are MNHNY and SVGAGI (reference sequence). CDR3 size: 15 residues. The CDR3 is CASSYSRGGSYEQYF. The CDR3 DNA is TGTGCCAGCAGTTACTCCCGGGGGGGTTCCTACGAGCAGTACTTC.

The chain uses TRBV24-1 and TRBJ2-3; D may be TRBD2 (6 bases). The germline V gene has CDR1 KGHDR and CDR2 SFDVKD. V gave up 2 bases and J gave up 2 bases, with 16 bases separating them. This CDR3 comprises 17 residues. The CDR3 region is CATSDSPEGGVTDTQYF. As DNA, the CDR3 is TGTGCCACCAGTGATTCCCCGGAGGGCGGGGTCACAGATACGCAGTATTTT.

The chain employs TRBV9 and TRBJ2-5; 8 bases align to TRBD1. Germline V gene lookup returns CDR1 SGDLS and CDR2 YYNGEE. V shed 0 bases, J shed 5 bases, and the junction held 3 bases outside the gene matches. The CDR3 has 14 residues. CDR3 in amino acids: CASSVGSGGETQYF. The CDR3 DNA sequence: TGTGCCAGCAGCGTAGGCTCAGGGGGCGAGACCCAGTACTTC. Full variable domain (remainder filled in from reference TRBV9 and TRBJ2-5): DSGVTQTPKHLITATGQRVTLRCSPRSGDLSVYWYQQSLDQGLQFLIQYYNGEERAKGNILERFSAQQFPDLHSELNLSSLELGDSALYFCASSVGSGGETQYFGPGTRLLVL.

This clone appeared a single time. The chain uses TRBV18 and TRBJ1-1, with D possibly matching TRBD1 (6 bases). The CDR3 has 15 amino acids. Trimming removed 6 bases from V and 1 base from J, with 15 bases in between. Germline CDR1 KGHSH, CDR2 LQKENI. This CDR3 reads CASSPSQGGNTEAFF. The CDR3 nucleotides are TGTGCCAGCTCCCCCTCTCAAGGGGGGAACACTGAAGCTTTCTTT.

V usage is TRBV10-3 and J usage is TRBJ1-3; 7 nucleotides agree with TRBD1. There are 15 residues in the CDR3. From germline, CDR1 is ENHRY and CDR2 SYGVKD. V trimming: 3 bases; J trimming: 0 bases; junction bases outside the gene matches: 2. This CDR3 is CAISDGDSSGNTIYF. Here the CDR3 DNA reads TGTGCCATCAGTGATGGGGACAGCTCTGGAAACACCATATATTTT.